A selection of T cell receptor beta chains follows, all from one sample in a study of blood T cell repertoires in COVID-19. Assay used: immunoSEQ multiplex PCR; TCRdb lists only in-frame clones, some missing. The sample yields more than 150,000 clones, around 84% seen once. The material sequenced was peripheral blood. All receptors derive from a man aged 60 to 75 with COVID-19, enrolled during active disease. Each CDR3 is given with its conserved first and last residue. Each record gives: CDR3 length, J gene, V gene, D gene, clone size, CDR3 protein, CDR3 DNA. A D gene is named only where the DNA matches it firmly. Some rows mark clone size as missing; the rest say once, few, many or name a class of expanded clone.

>15|TRBJ1-5|TRBV21-1|-|-
CASSKNGQVNQPQHF
TGTGCCAGCAGCAAGAACGGACAGGTGAATCAGCCCCAGCATTTT
>14|TRBJ1-2|TRBV5-6|-|-
CASILFGRGRGYTF
TGTGCCAGCATCCTTTTCGGCCGGGGTCGTGGCTACACCTTC
>18|TRBJ2-3|TRBV2|TRBD2|-
CASRLAGGLSLSTDTQYF
TGTGCCAGTCGACTAGCGGGAGGATTAAGCTTAAGCACAGATACGCAGTATTTT
>14|TRBJ2-2|TRBV2|TRBD2|few
CASRLAGVPGELFF
TGTGCCAGCAGACTAGCGGGAGTGCCCGGGGAGCTGTTTTTT
>15|TRBJ2-7|TRBV4-2|TRBD2|-
CASSQGLAITYEQYF
TGTGCCAGCAGCCAAGGACTAGCGATTACGTACGAGCAGTACTTC
>15|TRBJ1-2|TRBV7-2|TRBD1|-
CASSLAGTGGRGYTF
TGTGCCAGCAGCTTGGCCGGGACAGGGGGGAGGGGCTACACCTTC
>15|TRBJ2-1|TRBV5-4|-|-
CASTRRVALGGEQFF
TGTGCCAGCACCCGGCGGGTAGCATTGGGCGGTGAGCAGTTCTTC
>17|TRBJ1-4|TRBV19|TRBD1|-
CASRTGFRTQTNEKLFF
TGTGCCAGCAGGACAGGGTTTAGGACCCAGACTAATGAAAAACTGTTTTTT
>15|TRBJ1-2|TRBV4-3|-|-
CASSQVTLGPYGYTF
TGCGCCAGCAGCCAAGTTACGTTGGGGCCCTATGGCTACACCTTC
>16|TRBJ1-2|TRBV7-2|-|-
CASSLRQNSPSYGYTF
TGTGCCAGCAGCTTAAGACAGAACAGCCCTAGCTATGGCTACACCTTC
>12|TRBJ2-5|TRBV29-1|-|once
CSVLGVGETQYF
TGCAGCGTTCTCGGGGTGGGCGAGACCCAGTACTTC
>15|TRBJ2-2|TRBV10-3|TRBD2|-
CAIRPGTTNTGELFF
TGTGCCATCAGACCCGGGACTACGAACACCGGGGAGCTGTTTTTT
>17|TRBJ2-1|TRBV9|-|few
CASSVGPTRGENNEQFF
TGTGCCAGCAGCGTCGGACCCACCCGCGGGGAGAACAATGAGCAGTTCTTC
>13|TRBJ1-3|TRBV18|-|-
CATTSDRGNTIYF
TGTGCCACCACTTCGGACAGAGGAAACACCATATATTTT
>14|TRBJ1-6|TRBV27|TRBD1|-
CASRTQGARTPLHF
TGTGCCAGCAGGACACAGGGGGCGAGGACACCCCTCCACTTT
>12|TRBJ1-1|TRBV19|TRBD1|-
CAVYRGYTEAFF
TGTGCCGTATACAGGGGCTACACTGAAGCTTTCTTT
>13|TRBJ1-6|TRBV6-2/TRBV6-3|-|-
CASSYGAGPPLHF
TGTGCCAGCAGTTACGGGGCAGGGCCACCCCTCCACTTT
>15|TRBJ2-5|TRBV2|TRBD2|-
CASRVTSVGGETQYF
TGTGCCAGCAGGGTCACTAGCGTCGGGGGAGAGACCCAGTACTTC
>15|TRBJ1-4|TRBV29-1|TRBD1|-
CSVRGTGSSYEKLFF
TGCAGCGTTAGAGGGACAGGTTCCTCATATGAAAAACTGTTTTTT
>15|TRBJ2-1|TRBV7-9|TRBD2|-
CASSFEVAGGPEQFF
TGTGCCAGCAGCTTTGAGGTAGCGGGAGGCCCGGAGCAGTTCTTC
>15|TRBJ1-1|TRBV19|TRBD1|-
CASSEPGTGNTEAFF
TGTGCCAGTAGCGAACCCGGGACAGGGAACACTGAAGCTTTCTTT
>15|TRBJ1-3|TRBV4-3|-|-
CASSNSGVTGNTIYF
TGCGCCAGCAGCAATTCAGGGGTGACTGGAAACACCATATATTTT
>14|TRBJ1-4|TRBV19|-|-
CASRWTVSSEKLFF
TGTGCCAGTAGATGGACAGTGTCTAGTGAAAAACTGTTTTTT
>15|TRBJ1-2|TRBV19|-|-
CASSIFGALNYGYTF
TGTGCCAGTAGTATTTTTGGGGCGCTTAACTATGGCTACACCTTC
>14|TRBJ2-5|TRBV2|TRBD1|-
CASDGTGAGGTQYF
TGTGCCAGCGACGGGACAGGGGCCGGTGGGACCCAGTACTTC
>15|TRBJ1-5|TRBV6-2/TRBV6-3|TRBD1|-
CASSDRDRGYQPQHF
TGTGCCAGCAGTGATCGGGACAGGGGATATCAGCCCCAGCATTTT
>13|TRBJ2-7|TRBV4-2|-|-
CASSQDRPYEQYF
TGTGCCAGCAGCCAAGACAGGCCCTACGAGCAGTACTTC